The 32 T cell receptor beta chains below come from one sample, sequenced in a study of tumor-infiltrating lymphocytes in primary liver carcinoma. Both RNA and DNA were isolated together from around 20-30 mg of bulk tissue that had not been sorted. TCR beta cDNA came from approximately 540 ng total RNA, primed with a constant-region primer. The TCR beta library was amplified through three nested multiplex PCR rounds in a modified ARM-PCR procedure. Each of the first two PCR rounds ran approximately 10 cycles with TRBV1-TRBV30 forward and C-beta reverse primers. From the multiplex PCR reads, TCRdb called clonotypes with MiXCR, one entry per CDR3 protein. The table lists roughly 32,000 distinct CDR3 sequences, 60% to 85% of them singletons. The material sequenced was liver tumor tissue from sampling region 5. Specified subset: tumor region T5, tumor centre. The source of these receptors is a man aged 40-49 years with primary liver carcinoma and hepatitis B virus infection.

In the case of this clonotype: Likely a read error: the CDR3 ends without its conserved phenylalanine or tryptophan. This chain connects TRBV6-5 to TRBJ1-5, with 7 bases fitting TRBD1. CDR3 length: 15 residues. Germline CDR1 reads MNHEY; CDR2 reads SVGAGI. J gave up 4 bases and V 6 bases, and 9 bases lay outside the gene matches. The CDR3 sequence is CASRSPDRLNQPQHL. CDR3 coding DNA: TGTGCCAGCAGGTCCCCGGACAGGCTAAATCAGCCCCAGCATTTG.

Notes on this clonotype: A read error may produce the germline difference seen at one junction end. This chain links TRBV6-1 with TRBJ2-1; D is ambiguous. This CDR3 region has 15 residues. Looked up from germline, CDR1 is MNHNS and CDR2 is SASEGT. The CDR3 is CVSRPSFDKANEQLF. DNA of the CDR3: TGTGTCAGCAGGCCGAGTTTTGACAAGGCCAATGAGCAGCTCTTC.

This clonotype was observed a few times. A junction end diverges from the germline sequence, so it may reflect a read error. The V call is TRBV5-1, the J call TRBJ1-1; D unresolved. Germline V gives CDR1 SGHRS, CDR2 YFSETQ. CDR3 length equals 12 residues. This chain's CDR3 is CASSTDGYETSF. DNA of the CDR3: TGCGCCAGCAGCACGGACGGTTATGAAACTTCCTTT.

Concerning this clonotype itself: One junction end disagrees with the germline gene, perhaps due to a read error. The J gene is TRBJ2-1, the V gene TRBV4-1; no clear D. The CDR3 is 15 amino acids. Germline CDR1 reads MGHRA; CDR2 reads YSYEKL. The CDR3 protein is CACSPLGDDNDEQFF. CDR3 nucleotide sequence: TGCGCCTGCAGCCCGCTCGGTGACGACAACGATGAGCAGTTCTTC.

Note on this clonotype: The junction differs from germline at one of its ends, possibly a read error. The rearrangement joins TRBV5-6 to TRBJ2-2; a weak D match, TRBD1 (5 bases). The CDR3 runs 15 residues. CDR1 and CDR2 (germline): SGHDT, YYEEEE. Written as DNA, the CDR3 is TGCGCCAGCAGTCCAGGGTTCGCGAGCACCGGGGAGCTGTTTTTT. Translation: CASSPGFASTGELFF.

V and J are TRBV6-6 and TRBJ1-5, with D perhaps TRBD1 (5 bases). Germline CDR1 reads MNHNY; CDR2 reads SVGAGI (reference sequence). V was trimmed by 6 bases and J by 13 bases, leaving 22 bases between them. The CDR3 runs to 14 residues. This CDR3 reads CASRLTGNTWPQHF. CDR3 sequence (DNA): TGTGCCAGCAGGCTAACAGGAAATACCTGGCCTCAGCATTTT.

This clonotype was observed many times. V usage is TRBV2 and J usage is TRBJ1-1; D remains unclear. The CDR3 loop spans 13 amino acids. The V end lost 8 bases, the J end lost 0 bases, and 10 bases lay between the germline ends. From germline, CDR1 is SNHLY and CDR2 FYNNEI. CDR3 bases: TGTGCCAGCGTCAAGAGCCTGAACACTGAAGCTTTCTTT. As protein: CASVKSLNTEAFF.

This sequence joins TRBV29-1 and TRBJ2-7; 8 positions match TRBD2. The CDR3 length is 12 residues. Germline lookup yields CDR1 SQVTM and CDR2 ANQGSEA. The V gene end was trimmed by 5 bases and the J gene end by 3 bases; junction bases not matched to a gene: 3. The CDR3 nucleotides read TGCAGCGTTAGCGGGAGTGGCTACGAGCAGTACTTC. Amino acids: CSVSGSGYEQYF.

This clonotype was recorded only once. Sequence at one end of the junction differs from germline and may be a read error. V gene TRBV4-2 combines with J gene TRBJ2-5, with 7 bases lining up with TRBD2. The CDR3 runs to 16 residues. Germline CDR1 is LGHNA and CDR2 is YNFKEQ. The CDR3 DNA follows: TGTGCCAGCAGGCAAGATCCCCCGGGGGGAGAAGAAATCCAGTACTTC. Translated, it gives CASRQDPPGGEEIQYF.

This clonotype was seen a single time. The conserved closing phenylalanine or tryptophan is absent in this CDR3, likely reflecting a read error. The rearrangement uses TRBV7-9 and TRBJ2-2; D perhaps matches TRBD2 (6 bases). The CDR3 extends over 16 amino acids. Germline CDR1 reads SEHNR; CDR2 reads FQNEAQ (reference sequence). Trimming took off 2 bases at V and 4 bases at J, with 14 bases between the two ends. The CDR3 sequence: CASSLTGSGGTGELFL. CDR3 sequence (DNA): TGTGCCAGCAGCTTAACCGGGAGCGGTGGCACCGGGGAGCTGTTTTTG.

This clonotype was counted a single time. The conserved closing phenylalanine or tryptophan is absent in this CDR3, likely reflecting a read error. Because the CDR3's place on the DNA is in doubt, the DNA is left out and the CDR3 is given as listed by TCRdb. V and J are TRBV28 and TRBJ1-1. CDR1 and CDR2 from the germline V gene are MDHEN and SYDVKM. The CDR3 sequence runs 12 residues, both termini included. Here the CDR3 reads CASRLGNTEAFL.

The table lists this clonotype with many counts. The rearrangement joins TRBV24-1 to TRBJ2-1; D is perhaps TRBD2 (6 bases). Germline V gene data show CDR1 as KGHDR and CDR2 as SFDVKD. Between the trimmed V and J ends, which lost 5 bases and 2 bases, there was a span of 9 bases. The CDR3 length is 14 residues. Written as DNA, the CDR3 is TGTGCCACCAGTGGGGCGGGACCCTACAATGAGCAGTTCTTC. It specifies CATSGAGPYNEQFF.

V and J are TRBV29-1 and TRBJ2-1; 8 bases line up with TRBD1. CDR3 length equals 12 residues. Germline V lookup: CDR1 SQVTM, CDR2 ANQGSEA. This CDR3 reads CGTRTGGNEQFF. For the CDR3, the DNA is TGCGGCACCCGTACAGGGGGCAATGAGCAGTTCTTC.

This clonotype appeared a single time. V usage is TRBV6-2 or TRBV6-3 and J usage is TRBJ2-2, with a weak D call TRBD1 (5 bases). The length of the CDR3 is 16 residues. The ends were cut back, 5 bases at V and 4 bases at J, with 17 bases in the middle. Germline V gene sequence: CDR1 MNHEY, CDR2 SVGEGT. CDR3 nucleotides: TGTGCCAGCAGTCAATGGACATGGTATGGCACCGGGGAGCTGTTTTTT. It yields the protein CASSQWTWYGTGELFF.

Note on this clonotype: The junction does not match germline at one end; this may be a read error. V is TRBV11-2 and J is TRBJ2-5; D perhaps matches TRBD2 (5 bases). Per the germline V gene, CDR1 is SGHAT and CDR2 is FQNNGV. The length of the CDR3 is 13 residues. The CDR3 DNA reads TGTGCCAGCATCTTAGTTCTGGAGGAGACCCAGTACTTT. Translating it yields CASILVLEETQYF.

With respect to this clonotype: The junction differs from germline at one of its ends, possibly a read error. The rearrangement uses TRBV6-2 or TRBV6-3 and TRBJ2-1; possibly TRBD2 for D (6 bases). The CDR3 loop spans 17 amino acids. The germline CDR1 and CDR2 sequences are MNHEY and SVGEGT. The CDR3 spells CASTGVRDGLRGNEQSF. The CDR3 nucleotides read TGTGCCAGCACGGGTGTGCGGGATGGCCTAAGGGGAAATGAGCAGTCCTTC.

The chain joins TRBV4-1 to TRBJ2-7, with a tentative D call TRBD1 (5 bases). V gave up 8 bases and J gave up 3 bases, with 14 bases separating them. The CDR3 covers 13 residues. Germline V gives CDR1 MGHRA, CDR2 YSYEKL. This CDR3 is CASDQGCCYEQYF. The CDR3 coding sequence is TGCGCCAGCGACCAGGGCTGTTGCTACGAGCAGTACTTC.

The table lists this clonotype with a count of one. Relative to the germline gene, one junction end is altered; a read error may explain this. The V gene is TRBV13, the J gene TRBJ2-5, with TRBD2 identical over 10 bases. This CDR3 has 14 amino acids. Germline V gene data show CDR1 as PRHDT and CDR2 as FYEKMQ (reference sequence). CDR3 sequence reads: CASSQAGGQETLYF. The CDR3 DNA sequence: TGTGCAAGCAGCCAAGCGGGAGGGCAAGAGACCCTGTACTTC.

With regard to this clonotype: At one of its ends the junction is not consistent with the germline gene, which may arise from a read error. The chain has TRBV10-2 and TRBJ1-1; no firm D call. CDR1 WSHSY and CDR2 SAAADI come from the germline V gene. There are 14 residues in the CDR3. The CDR3 here is CASSESKAGTVALF. In DNA form, the CDR3 reads TGCGCCAGCAGTGAGTCGAAGGCGGGCACTGTAGCTCTCTTT.

Notes on this clonotype: Since a much larger clone is just one base distant, this may be a read error. CDR3: CSAAGQGVYDEQFF. DNA of the CDR3: TGCAGCGCAGCGGGACAGGGGGTATACGATGAGCAGTTCTTC. V is TRBV29-1 and J is TRBJ2-1; 11 bases map to TRBD1. This CDR3 has 14 residues. The germline gives CDR1 SQVTM, CDR2 ANQGSEA. Losses at the gene ends were 7 bases for V and 8 bases for J; bases not matched to a gene: 10.

In the case of this clonotype: The junction shows a germline mismatch at one end, possibly a read error. The chain is built from TRBV6-1 and TRBJ2-3; D may match TRBD1 or TRBD2 (7 bases each). Germline CDR1 MNHNS, CDR2 SASEGT. The CDR3 is made up of 13 amino acids. The chain's CDR3 is CASSSPIVGRGHF. The CDR3 DNA sequence: TGTGCCAGCAGCAGCCCTATAGTGGGGAGGGGGCATTTT.

This clonotype was seen many times. The chain couples TRBV7-9 to TRBJ2-7; D tentatively fits TRBD1 or TRBD2 (6 bases each). The CDR3 consists of 16 residues. Between the trimmed V and J ends, which lost 1 base and 9 bases, there was a span of 22 bases. The V gene's germline CDR1 is SEHNR and CDR2 FQNEAQ (reference sequence). The CDR3 loop is CASSLGSGGQLSVQYF. CDR3 DNA sequence: TGTGCCAGCAGCTTAGGGTCCGGGGGCCAACTTTCTGTGCAGTACTTC.

Note on this clonotype: A junction boundary mismatches the germline segment, possibly from a read error. V usage is TRBV4-2 and J usage is TRBJ1-2; D is possibly TRBD1 (6 bases). Germline CDR1 and CDR2: LGHNA and YNFKEQ. This CDR3 is built from 16 residues. The CDR3 DNA sequence: TGTGCCGGCAGCCAAGGTCGACAGGAGGGGTTCTATGGATACATCTTC. Amino acid sequence: CAGSQGRQEGFYGYIF.

With respect to this clonotype: Mismatch with germline at one junction end may stem from a read error. The chain links TRBV12-3 or TRBV12-4 to TRBJ1-5, with D unclear. This CDR3 contains 14 residues. The CDR3 region is CASNLGGIDQPKHF. The CDR3 DNA reads TGTGCCAGCAACCTGGGAGGGATCGATCAGCCCAAGCATTTT.

Concerning this clonotype itself: The germline gene is not matched at one end of the junction; a read error may be the cause. The chain links TRBV12-3 or TRBV12-4 to TRBJ2-7, with 7 nucleotides matching TRBD1. The CDR3 runs to 15 residues. CDR3 in amino acids: CASSLGQAANCEQYF. For the CDR3, the DNA is TGTGCCAGCAGCTTAGGACAGGCGGCCAACTGCGAGCAGTACTTC.

The chain uses TRBV5-1 and TRBJ2-3, with a tentative D call TRBD1 (6 bases). The V gene lost 6 bases and the J gene lost 4 bases, with 18 bases spanning the gap. This CDR3 is 15 amino acids long. From germline, CDR1 is SGHRS and CDR2 YFSETQ. Written as DNA, the CDR3 is TGCGCCAGCAACCTGACAGGATTGACGCCAGATACGCAGTATTTT. Translation: CASNLTGLTPDTQYF.

Points on this clonotype: Relative to the germline gene, one junction end is altered; a read error may explain this. The V call is TRBV12-3 or TRBV12-4, the J call TRBJ2-7; 8 bases line up with TRBD1. This CDR3 region has 15 residues. In nucleotides, the CDR3 is TGTCCCAGCAGTAGGGGGACAGGAGGCTCCTACGAGCAGTACTTC. Protein product: CPSSRGTGGSYEQYF.

CDR3 residues: CALRLRGNTGSQHF. The CDR3 DNA sequence: TGTGCCCTCAGGCTAAGAGGAAATACCGGGTCCCAGCATTTT. The chain has TRBV6-6 and TRBJ1-5, with no clear D. Trimming removed 11 bases at V and 11 bases at J, with 25 bases between. The CDR3 is 14 amino acids. CDR1 and CDR2 (germline): MNHNY, SVGAGI (reference sequence).

Of note for this clonotype: Sequence at one end of the junction differs from germline and may be a read error. The rearrangement joins TRBV6-5 to TRBJ1-1; D gene uncertain. The CDR3 spans 15 residues. Germline CDR1 and CDR2: MNHEY and SVGAGI. Here the CDR3 reads CASSYSRQRNTEVLF. The CDR3 DNA reads as TGTGCCAGCAGTTACTCGAGGCAGAGAAACACTGAAGTTCTCTTT.

Notes on this clonotype: Since the CDR3 does not end with the conserved phenylalanine or tryptophan, this likely comes from a read error. The gene calls are TRBV6-5 and TRBJ1-4; 8 positions match TRBD1. CDR1 is MNHEY, CDR2 SVGAGI, per germline. This CDR3 is 15 amino acids long. V trimming: 2 bases; J trimming: 6 bases; junction bases outside the gene matches: 5. The CDR3 region is CASSYAGTGDEKLFY. In DNA form, the CDR3 reads TGTGCCAGCAGTTACGCCGGGACAGGAGATGAAAAACTGTTTTAT.

The V and J genes are TRBV11-2 and TRBJ2-5; TRBD1 is a possible D gene (5 bases). CDR1 and CDR2 from the germline V gene are SGHAT and FQNNGV. V was shortened by 1 base and J by 10 bases, with 16 bases between the two germline ends. The CDR3 has 14 residues. The CDR3 reads CASSLGGWEDIQYF. In nucleotides, the CDR3 is TGTGCCAGCAGCTTAGGGGGCTGGGAAGATATCCAGTACTTC. Supplemented by reference TRBV11-2 and TRBJ2-5, the full variable domain reads EAGVAQSPRYKIIEKRQSVAFWCNPISGHATLYWYQQILGQGPKLLIQFQNNGVVDDSQLPKDRFSAERLKGVDSTLKIQPAKLEDSAVYLCASSLGGWEDIQYFGPGTRLLVL.

As for this clonotype: An end of the junction does not agree with germline; a read error may underlie this. The chain recombines TRBV11-2 with TRBJ2-7; D is unclear. Germline V gene sequence: CDR1 SGHAT, CDR2 FQNNGV. The CDR3 extends over 14 amino acids. The CDR3 DNA is TGCGCCAACAGCCCCCGCCGCCTGACCTACGTGCAGTACTTT. Its protein is CANSPRRLTYVQYF.